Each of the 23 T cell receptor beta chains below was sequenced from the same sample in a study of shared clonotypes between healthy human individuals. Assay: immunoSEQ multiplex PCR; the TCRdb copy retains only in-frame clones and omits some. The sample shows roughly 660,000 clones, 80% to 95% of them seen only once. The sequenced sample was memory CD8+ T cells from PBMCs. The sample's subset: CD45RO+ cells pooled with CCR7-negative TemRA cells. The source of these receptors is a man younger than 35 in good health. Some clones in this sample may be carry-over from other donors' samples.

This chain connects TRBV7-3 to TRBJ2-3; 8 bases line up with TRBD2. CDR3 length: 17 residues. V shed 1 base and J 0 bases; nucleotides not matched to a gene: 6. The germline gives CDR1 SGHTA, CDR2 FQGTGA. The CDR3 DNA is TGTGCCAGCAGCTTAAACGGGAGGGGAACTAGCACAGATACGCAGTATTTT. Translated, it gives CASSLNGRGTSTDTQYF.

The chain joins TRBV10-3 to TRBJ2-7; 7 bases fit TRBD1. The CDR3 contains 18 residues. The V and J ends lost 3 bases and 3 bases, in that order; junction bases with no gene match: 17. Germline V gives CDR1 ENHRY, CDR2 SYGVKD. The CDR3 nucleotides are TGTGCCATCAGTGACCCCCGACAGGGCCAGGTCCGGAACTACGAGCAGTACTTC. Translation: CAISDPRQGQVRNYEQYF.

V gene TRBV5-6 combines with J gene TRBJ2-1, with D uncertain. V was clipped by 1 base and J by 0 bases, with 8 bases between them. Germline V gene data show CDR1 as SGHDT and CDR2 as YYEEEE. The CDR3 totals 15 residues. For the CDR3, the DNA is TGTGCCAGCAGCTTGTCAGACCCCTCCTACAATGAGCAGTTCTTC. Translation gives CASSLSDPSYNEQFF.

The CDR3 coding sequence is TGTGCCGGCCAGTTTTTCGGGTTAAGGACTGAAGCTTTCTTT. It encodes CAGQFFGLRTEAFF. The chain couples TRBV30 to TRBJ1-1, with no clear D. V shed 8 bases and J shed 5 bases, with 21 bases lying between them. The CDR3 totals 14 residues. In germline, CDR1 is GTSNPN, CDR2 SVGIG (reference sequence).

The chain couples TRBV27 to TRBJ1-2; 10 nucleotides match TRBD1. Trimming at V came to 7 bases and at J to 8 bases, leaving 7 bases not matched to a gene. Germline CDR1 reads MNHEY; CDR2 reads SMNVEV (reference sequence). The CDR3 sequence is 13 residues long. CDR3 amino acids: CASITTGGWGYTF. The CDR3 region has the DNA TGTGCCAGCATCACGACAGGGGGCTGGGGCTACACCTTC.

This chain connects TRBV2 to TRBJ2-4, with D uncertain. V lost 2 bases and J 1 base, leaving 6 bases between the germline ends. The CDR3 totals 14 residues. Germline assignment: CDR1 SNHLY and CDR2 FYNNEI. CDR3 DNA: TGTGCCAGCAGTGAACCCGGGGCCAAAAACATTCAGTACTTC. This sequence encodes CASSEPGAKNIQYF.

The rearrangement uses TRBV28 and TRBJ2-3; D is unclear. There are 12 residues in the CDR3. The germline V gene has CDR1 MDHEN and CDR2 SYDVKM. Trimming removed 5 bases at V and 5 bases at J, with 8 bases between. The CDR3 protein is CASSDPRDTQYF. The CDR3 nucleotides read TGTGCCAGCAGTGATCCTAGAGATACGCAGTATTTT.

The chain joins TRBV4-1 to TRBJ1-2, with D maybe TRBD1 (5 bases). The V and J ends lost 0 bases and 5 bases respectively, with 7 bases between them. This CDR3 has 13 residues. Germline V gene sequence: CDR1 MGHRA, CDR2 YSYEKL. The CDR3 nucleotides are TGCGCCAGCAGCCAAGAGGGGGTTTATGGCTACACCTTC. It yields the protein CASSQEGVYGYTF.

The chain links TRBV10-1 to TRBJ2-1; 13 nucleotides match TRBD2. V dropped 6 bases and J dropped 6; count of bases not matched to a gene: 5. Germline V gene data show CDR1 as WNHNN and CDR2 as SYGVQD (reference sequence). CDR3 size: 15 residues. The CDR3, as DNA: TGCGCCAGCAGCGACGGGACTAGCGGGACCAATGAGCAGTTCTTC. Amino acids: CASSDGTSGTNEQFF.

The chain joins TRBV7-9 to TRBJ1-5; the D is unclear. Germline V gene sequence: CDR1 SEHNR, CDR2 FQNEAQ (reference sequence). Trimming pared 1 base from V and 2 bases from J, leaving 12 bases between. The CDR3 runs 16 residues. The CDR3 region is CASSLEEGWGNQPQHF. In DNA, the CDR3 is TGTGCCAGCAGCTTAGAGGAGGGTTGGGGCAATCAGCCCCAGCATTTT.

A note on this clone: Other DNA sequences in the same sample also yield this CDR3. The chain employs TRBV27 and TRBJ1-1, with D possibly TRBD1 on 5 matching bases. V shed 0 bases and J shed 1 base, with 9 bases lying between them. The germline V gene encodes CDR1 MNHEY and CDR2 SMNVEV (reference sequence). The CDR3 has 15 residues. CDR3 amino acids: CASSLSVRGNTEAFF. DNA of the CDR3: TGTGCCAGCAGTTTATCGGTTAGGGGGAACACTGAAGCTTTCTTT.

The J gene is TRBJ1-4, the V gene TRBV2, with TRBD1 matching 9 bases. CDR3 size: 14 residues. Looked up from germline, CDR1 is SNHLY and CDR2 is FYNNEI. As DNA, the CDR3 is TGTGCGGCCCGGGACAGGGAACAGGGTGAAAAACTGTTTTTT. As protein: CAARDREQGEKLFF.

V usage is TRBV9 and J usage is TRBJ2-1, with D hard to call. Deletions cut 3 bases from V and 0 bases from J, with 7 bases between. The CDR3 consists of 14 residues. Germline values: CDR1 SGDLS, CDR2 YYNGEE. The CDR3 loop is CASSGSASYNEQFF. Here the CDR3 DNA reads TGTGCCAGCAGCGGGAGTGCCTCCTACAATGAGCAGTTCTTC. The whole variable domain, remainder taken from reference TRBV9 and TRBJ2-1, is DSGVTQTPKHLITATGQRVTLRCSPRSGDLSVYWYQQSLDQGLQFLIQYYNGEERAKGNILERFSAQQFPDLHSELNLSSLELGDSALYFCASSGSASYNEQFFGPGTRLTVL.

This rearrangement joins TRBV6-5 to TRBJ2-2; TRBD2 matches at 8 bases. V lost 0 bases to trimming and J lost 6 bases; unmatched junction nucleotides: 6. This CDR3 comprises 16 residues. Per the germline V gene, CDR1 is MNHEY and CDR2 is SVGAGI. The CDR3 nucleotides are TGTGCCAGCAGTTACTCGACGGGAGGGGTCTCCGGGGAGCTGTTTTTT. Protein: CASSYSTGGVSGELFF.

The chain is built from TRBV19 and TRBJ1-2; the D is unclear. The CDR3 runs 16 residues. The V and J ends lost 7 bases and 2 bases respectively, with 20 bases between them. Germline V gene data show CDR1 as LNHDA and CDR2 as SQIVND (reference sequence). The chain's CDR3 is CASNIRRPRGNYGYTF. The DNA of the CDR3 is TGTGCCAGTAACATCCGTAGGCCTCGGGGAAACTATGGCTACACCTTC.

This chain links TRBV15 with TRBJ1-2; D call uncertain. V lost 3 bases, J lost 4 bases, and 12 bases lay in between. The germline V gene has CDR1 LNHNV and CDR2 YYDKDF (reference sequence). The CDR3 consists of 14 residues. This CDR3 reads CATSRGGMVYGYTF. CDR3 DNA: TGTGCCACCAGCAGGGGTGGAATGGTCTATGGCTACACCTTC.

The CDR3 sequence is CASSQIIGGYEQYF. The CDR3, as DNA: TGTGCCAGCAGCCAGATCATCGGAGGCTACGAGCAGTACTTC. The chain is built from TRBV11-2 and TRBJ2-7, with a possible D match to TRBD2 (5 bases). Germline V gene sequence: CDR1 SGHAT, CDR2 FQNNGV. The ends were cut back, 5 bases at V and 3 bases at J, with 14 bases in the middle. The CDR3 loop spans 14 amino acids.

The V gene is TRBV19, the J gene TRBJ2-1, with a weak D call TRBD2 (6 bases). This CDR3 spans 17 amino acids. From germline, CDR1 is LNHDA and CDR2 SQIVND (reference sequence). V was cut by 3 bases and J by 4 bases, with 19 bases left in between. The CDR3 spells CASSMWTGALSYNEQFF. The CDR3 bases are TGTGCCAGTAGTATGTGGACGGGAGCCTTGTCGTACAATGAGCAGTTCTTC.

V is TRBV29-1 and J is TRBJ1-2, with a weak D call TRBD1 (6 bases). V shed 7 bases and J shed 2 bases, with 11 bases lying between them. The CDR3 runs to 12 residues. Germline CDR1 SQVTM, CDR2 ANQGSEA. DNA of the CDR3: TGCAGCGCGATCACAGGGAACTATGGCTACACCTTC. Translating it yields CSAITGNYGYTF.

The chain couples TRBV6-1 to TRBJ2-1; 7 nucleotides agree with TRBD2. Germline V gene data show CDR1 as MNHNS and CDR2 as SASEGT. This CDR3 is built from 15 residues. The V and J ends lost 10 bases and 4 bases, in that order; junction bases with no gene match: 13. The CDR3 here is CAIHSGRKPYNEQFF. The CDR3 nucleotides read TGTGCCATCCATAGCGGGCGAAAACCTTACAATGAGCAGTTCTTC.

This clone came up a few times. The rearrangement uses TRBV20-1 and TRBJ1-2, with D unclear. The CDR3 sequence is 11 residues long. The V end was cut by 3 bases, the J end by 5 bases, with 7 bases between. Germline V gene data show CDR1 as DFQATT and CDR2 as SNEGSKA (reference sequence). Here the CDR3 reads CSASLDYGYTF. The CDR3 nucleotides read TGCAGTGCTAGTCTGGATTATGGCTACACCTTC.

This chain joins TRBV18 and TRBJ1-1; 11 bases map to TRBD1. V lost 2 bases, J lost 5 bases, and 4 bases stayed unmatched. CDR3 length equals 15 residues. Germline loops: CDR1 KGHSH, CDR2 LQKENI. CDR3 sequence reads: CASSPTGQGGTEAFF. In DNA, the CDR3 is TGTGCCAGCTCACCAACGGGACAGGGGGGGACTGAAGCTTTCTTT.

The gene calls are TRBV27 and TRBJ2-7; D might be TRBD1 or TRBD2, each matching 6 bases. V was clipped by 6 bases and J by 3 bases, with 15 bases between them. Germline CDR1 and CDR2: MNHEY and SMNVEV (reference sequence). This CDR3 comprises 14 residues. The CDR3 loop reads CASSPRRGHYEQYF. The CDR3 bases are TGTGCCAGCAGCCCTAGGAGGGGACACTACGAGCAGTACTTC.